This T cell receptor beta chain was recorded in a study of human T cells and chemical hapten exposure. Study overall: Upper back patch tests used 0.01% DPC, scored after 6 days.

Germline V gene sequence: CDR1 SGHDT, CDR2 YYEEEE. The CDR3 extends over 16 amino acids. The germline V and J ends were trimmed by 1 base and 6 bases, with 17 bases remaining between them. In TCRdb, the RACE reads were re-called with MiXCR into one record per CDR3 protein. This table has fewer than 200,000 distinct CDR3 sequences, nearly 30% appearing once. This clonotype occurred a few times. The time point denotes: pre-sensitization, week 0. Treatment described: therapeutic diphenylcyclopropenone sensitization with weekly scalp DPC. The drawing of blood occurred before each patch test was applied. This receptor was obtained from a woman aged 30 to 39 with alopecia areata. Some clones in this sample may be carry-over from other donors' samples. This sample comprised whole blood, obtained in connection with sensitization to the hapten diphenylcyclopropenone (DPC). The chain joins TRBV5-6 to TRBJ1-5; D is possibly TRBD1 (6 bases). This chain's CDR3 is CASSLNRGTTGQPQHF. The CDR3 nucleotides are TGTGCCAGCAGCTTGAATCGCGGGACAACCGGTCAGCCCCAGCATTTT.